This note documents a single T cell receptor beta chain sequence. The J segment lost 7 bases and the V segment lost 6 bases, leaving 1 base of the junction unmatched. The CDR3 has 11 residues. Germline lookup yields CDR1 MNHEY and CDR2 SVGAGI. The sample is drawn from a study of technical replicates of blood from several donors. Generated by immunoSEQ multiplex PCR, the TCRdb table keeps only in-frame clones and is missing some. The repertoire consists of tens of thousands of clones, with about 88% occurring once and the leading ten covering under 6.5%. The sample comprised PBMCs. The chain uses TRBV6-5 and TRBJ1-1; 8 nucleotides match TRBD1. The source of this sequence is a human donor in good health. Some clones in this sample may be carry-over from other donors' samples. The CDR3 sequence: CASRDRVEAFF. CDR3 coding DNA: TGTGCCAGCAGGGACAGGGTTGAAGCTTTCTTT.